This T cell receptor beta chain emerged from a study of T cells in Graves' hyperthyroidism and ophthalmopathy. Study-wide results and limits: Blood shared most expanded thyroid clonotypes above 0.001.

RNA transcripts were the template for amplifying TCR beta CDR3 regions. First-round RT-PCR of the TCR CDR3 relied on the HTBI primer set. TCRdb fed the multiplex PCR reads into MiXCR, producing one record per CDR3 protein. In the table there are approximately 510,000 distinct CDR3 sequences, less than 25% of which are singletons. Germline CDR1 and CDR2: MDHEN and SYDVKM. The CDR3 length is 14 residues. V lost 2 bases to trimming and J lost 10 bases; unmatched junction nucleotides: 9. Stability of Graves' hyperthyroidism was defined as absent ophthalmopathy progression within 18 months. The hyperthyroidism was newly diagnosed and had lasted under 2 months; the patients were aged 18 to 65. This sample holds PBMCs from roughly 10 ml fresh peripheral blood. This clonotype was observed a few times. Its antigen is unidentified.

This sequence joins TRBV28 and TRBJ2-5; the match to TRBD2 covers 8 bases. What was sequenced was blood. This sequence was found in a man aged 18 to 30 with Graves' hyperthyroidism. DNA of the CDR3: TGTGCCAGCAGTTTACCGCGGACGGGGGGGGTCCAGTACTTC. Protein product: CASSLPRTGGVQYF. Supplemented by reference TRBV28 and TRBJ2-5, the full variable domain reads DVKVTQSSRYLVKRTGEKVFLECVQDMDHENMFWYRQDPGLGLRLIYFSYDVKMKEKGDIPEGYSVSREKKERFSLILESASTNQTSMYLCASSLPRTGGVQYFGPGTRLLVL.